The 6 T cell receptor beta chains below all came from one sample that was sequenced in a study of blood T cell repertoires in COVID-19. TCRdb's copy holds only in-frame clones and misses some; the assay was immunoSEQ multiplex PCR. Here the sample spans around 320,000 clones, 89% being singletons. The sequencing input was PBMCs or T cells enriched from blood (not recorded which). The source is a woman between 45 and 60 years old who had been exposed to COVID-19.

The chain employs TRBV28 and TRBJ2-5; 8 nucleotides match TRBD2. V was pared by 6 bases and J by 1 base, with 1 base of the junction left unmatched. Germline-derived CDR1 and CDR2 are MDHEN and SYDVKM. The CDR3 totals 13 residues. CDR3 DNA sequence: TGTGCCAGCAGCGCGGGGGGCCAAGAGACCCAGTACTTC. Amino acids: CASSAGGQETQYF.

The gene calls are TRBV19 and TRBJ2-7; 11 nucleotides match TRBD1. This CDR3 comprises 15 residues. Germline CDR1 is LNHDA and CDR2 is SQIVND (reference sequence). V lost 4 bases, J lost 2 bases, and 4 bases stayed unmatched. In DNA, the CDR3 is TGTGCCAGTAGTAGTGCGGGACAGGGGGCCTACGAGCAGTACTTC. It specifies CASSSAGQGAYEQYF.

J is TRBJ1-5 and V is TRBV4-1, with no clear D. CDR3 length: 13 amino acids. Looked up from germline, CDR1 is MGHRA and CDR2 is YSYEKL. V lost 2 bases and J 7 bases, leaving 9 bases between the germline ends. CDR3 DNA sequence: TGCGCCAGCAGCCAATTTACAAACCAGCCCCAGCATTTT. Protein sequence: CASSQFTNQPQHF.

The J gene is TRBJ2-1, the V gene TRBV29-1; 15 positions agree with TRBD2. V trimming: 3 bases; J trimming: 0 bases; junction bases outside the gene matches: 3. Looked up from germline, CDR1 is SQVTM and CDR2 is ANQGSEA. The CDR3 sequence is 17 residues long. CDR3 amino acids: CSVDGLAGGPSYNEQFF. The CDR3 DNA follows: TGCAGCGTTGATGGACTAGCGGGGGGGCCCTCCTACAATGAGCAGTTCTTC.

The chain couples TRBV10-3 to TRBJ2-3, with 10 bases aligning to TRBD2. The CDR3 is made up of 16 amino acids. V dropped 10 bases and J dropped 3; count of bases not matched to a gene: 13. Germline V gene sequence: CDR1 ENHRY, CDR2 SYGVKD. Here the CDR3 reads CATRVGTSDATDTQYF. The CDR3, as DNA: TGTGCCACCCGAGTTGGGACTAGCGACGCGACAGATACGCAGTATTTT.

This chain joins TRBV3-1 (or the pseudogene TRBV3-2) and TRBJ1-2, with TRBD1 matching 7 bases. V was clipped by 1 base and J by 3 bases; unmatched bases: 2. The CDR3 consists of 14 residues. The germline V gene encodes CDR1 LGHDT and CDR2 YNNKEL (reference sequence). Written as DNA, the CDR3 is TGTGCCAGCAGCCAAGGAGGGACAGACTATGGCTACACCTTC. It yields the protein CASSQGGTDYGYTF.